The rows below give T cell receptor beta chains drawn from one sample of a study of cytomegalovirus exposure and HLA in healthy donors. Only in-frame clones appear in the TCRdb table, and some are missing; sequencing was by immunoSEQ multiplex PCR. Of some 70,000 clones listed, approximately 82% were seen once; the top ten hold under 2.5%. The specimen was PBMCs. These TCRs come from a young man in good health and CMV-seronegative. The conserved cysteine and the conserved F or W are not part of the CDR3 here. D genes are given only for firm matches.

J gene | D gene | V gene | CDR3 length | CDR3 protein
TRBJ2-2 | NA | TRBV5-5 | 13 | ASSLVGGRTGELF
TRBJ1-5 | NA | TRBV28 | 9 | ASYSNQPQH
TRBJ2-7 | TRBD2 | TRBV5-1 | 12 | ASSMSGSFYEQY
TRBJ2-3 | NA | TRBV5-1 | 14 | ASSLVSGGGTDTQY
TRBJ1-1 | TRBD1 | TRBV6-4 | 13 | ASSDRSGGSTEAF
TRBJ2-1 | NA | TRBV5-1 | 14 | ASSLDFHSLYNEQF
TRBJ1-2 | NA | TRBV2 | 11 | ASRIQGNYGYT
TRBJ1-6 | TRBD1 | TRBV19 | 10 | ASSRDRGMLH
TRBJ1-6 | TRBD1 | TRBV4-1 | 13 | ASSQEETGYSPLH
TRBJ2-5 | TRBD1 | TRBV6-6 | 11 | ASSYKYATGEY